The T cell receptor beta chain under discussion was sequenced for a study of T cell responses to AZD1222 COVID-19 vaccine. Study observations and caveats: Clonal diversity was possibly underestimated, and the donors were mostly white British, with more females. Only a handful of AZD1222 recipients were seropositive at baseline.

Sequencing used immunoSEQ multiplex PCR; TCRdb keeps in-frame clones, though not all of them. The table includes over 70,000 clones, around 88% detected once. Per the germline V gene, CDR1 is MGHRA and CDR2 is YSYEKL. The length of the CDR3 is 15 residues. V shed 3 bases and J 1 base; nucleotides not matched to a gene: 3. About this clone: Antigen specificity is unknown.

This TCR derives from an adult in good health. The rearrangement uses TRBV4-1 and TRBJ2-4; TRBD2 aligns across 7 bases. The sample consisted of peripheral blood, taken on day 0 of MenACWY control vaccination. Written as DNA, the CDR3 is TGCGCCAGCAGCCACAGGGAGGGGGCCAAAAACATTCAGTACTTC. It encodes CASSHREGAKNIQYF.